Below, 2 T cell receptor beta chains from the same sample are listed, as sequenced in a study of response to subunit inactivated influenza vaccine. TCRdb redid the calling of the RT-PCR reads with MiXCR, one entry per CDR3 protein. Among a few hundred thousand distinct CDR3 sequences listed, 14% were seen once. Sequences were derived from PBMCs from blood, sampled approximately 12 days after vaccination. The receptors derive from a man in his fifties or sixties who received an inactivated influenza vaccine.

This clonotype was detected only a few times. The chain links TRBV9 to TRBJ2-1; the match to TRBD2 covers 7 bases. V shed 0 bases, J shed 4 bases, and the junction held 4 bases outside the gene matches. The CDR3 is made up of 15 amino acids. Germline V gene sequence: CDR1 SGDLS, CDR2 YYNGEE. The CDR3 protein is CASSVGKLAYNEQFF. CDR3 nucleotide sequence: TGTGCCAGCAGCGTAGGAAAACTAGCGTACAATGAGCAGTTCTTC.

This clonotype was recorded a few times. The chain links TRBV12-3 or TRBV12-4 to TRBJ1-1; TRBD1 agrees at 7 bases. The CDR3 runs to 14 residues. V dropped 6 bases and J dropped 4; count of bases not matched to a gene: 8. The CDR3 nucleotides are TGTGCCAGCAGCTCGACAGGGTGGGGCACTGAAGCTTTCTTT. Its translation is CASSSTGWGTEAFF.